The clone carrying this T cell receptor (beta chain) was counted ten times or more. The data were obtained in a study of regulatory T cells in long-lasting Graves disease. Turning to the study itself: Prior antithyroid drug treatment in newly diagnosed Graves' patients lasted under 3 months.

With iRepertoire HTBI primers and Arm-PCR of CDR3 regions, TCR beta libraries were built. A single record per CDR3 protein comes from TCRdb applying MiXCR to the multiplex PCR reads. The sample lists about 560,000 distinct CDR3 sequences; roughly 16% were seen once. Trimming removed 5 bases from V and 3 bases from J; junction bases left unmatched: 4. Germline V gene sequence: CDR1 MNHEY, CDR2 SMNVEV (reference sequence). The length of the CDR3 is 15 residues. Time point defined: newly diagnosed GD, antithyroid drugs for less than 3 months. After RNA was extracted from PBMCs, the TCR library was made from it. This same sample was also part of a study on T cells in Graves' hyperthyroidism and ophthalmopathy.

The sequence was collected from a young man with Graves disease. The sequenced sample was peripheral blood mononuclear cells (PBMCs), obtained at new diagnosis, from a patient treated with antithyroid drugs. V usage is TRBV27 and J usage is TRBJ2-7; 13 positions match TRBD2. The CDR3 reads CASSLRTSGSYEQYF. In nucleotides, the CDR3 is TGTGCCAGCAGTCTTCGGACTAGCGGGAGCTACGAGCAGTACTTC.